This is a list of T cell receptor beta chains from one sample in a study of molecular identifiers for immune sequencing clone quantification. TCRdb itself ran the PCR reads through MiXCR, one entry per CDR3 protein. The sample carries a few hundred thousand distinct CDR3 sequences, roughly 24% recorded once. Source material: naive CD8+ T cells from blood, with Jurkat cell RNA spiked in. These receptors all come from a human donor in good health. Some libraries in this study had Jurkat cell RNA spiked in. The CDR3 runs from the conserved cysteine through the conserved F or W. The D gene is left open where the match is weak. Clone size is shown for a subset of rows, as once, few, many or a class of expanded clone.

D | J | length | size | V | CDR3 | DNA
NA | TRBJ1-2 | 14 | NA | TRBV20-1 | CSATEVGGAYCYTF | TGCAGTGCTACCGAGGTCGGGGGAGCCTATTGCTACACCTTC
TRBD1 | TRBJ2-3 | 16 | many | TRBV5-6 | CASSLGTGGSTDTQYF | TGTGCCAGCAGCTTAGGGACAGGGGGTTCGACAGATACGCAGTATTTT
TRBD1 | TRBJ1-5 | 16 | NA | TRBV7-9 | CASGLALGQGHQPQHF | TGTGCCAGCGGCTTAGCGTTAGGACAGGGCCATCAGCCCCAGCATTTT
NA | TRBJ2-5 | 14 | NA | TRBV9 | CASSQSGTQETQYF | TGTGCCAGCAGCCAATCTGGGACCCAAGAGACCCAGTACTTC
NA | TRBJ2-2 | 15 | few | TRBV7-6 | CASSLEAGSTGELFF | TGTGCCAGCAGCTTAGAAGCAGGTTCAACCGGGGAGCTGTTTTTT
NA | TRBJ2-3 | 15 | NA | TRBV6-1 | CASSEQTASTDTQYF | TGTGCCAGCAGTGAACAGACAGCTTCCACAGATACGCAGTATTTT
TRBD2 | TRBJ2-1 | 15 | NA | TRBV7-3 | CASSLVAGAHNEQFF | TGTGCCAGCAGCTTAGTAGCGGGAGCCCACAATGAGCAGTTCTTC
NA | TRBJ1-5 | 14 | NA | TRBV7-9 | CASSPSYSNQPPHF | TGTGCCAGCAGCCCTTCATATAGCAATCAGCCCCCGCATTTT
NA | TRBJ2-1 | 17 | NA | TRBV23-1 | CASSQWPPGAPYNEQFF | TGCGCCAGCAGTCAATGGCCTCCAGGGGCCCCCTACAATGAGCAGTTCTTC
NA | TRBJ2-2 | 12 | NA | TRBV30 | CAWRRGTGELFF | TGTGCCTGGAGAAGGGGAACCGGGGAGCTGTTTTTT
NA | TRBJ2-7 | 12 | NA | TRBV4-3 | CASSQGGSEQYF | TGCGCCAGCAGCCAAGGGGGCTCCGAGCAGTACTTC
NA | TRBJ1-1 | 14 | few | TRBV5-4 | CASNVGGLSTEAFF | TGTGCCAGCAACGTCGGGGGGCTGAGCACTGAAGCTTTCTTT
NA | TRBJ1-1 | 13 | NA | TRBV27 | CASIAGASAEAFF | TGTGCCAGCATTGCAGGGGCGTCGGCTGAAGCTTTCTTT
NA | TRBJ1-2 | 15 | once | TRBV18 | CASSPVRQTNYGYTF | TGTGCCAGCTCACCAGTGCGACAAACTAACTATGGCTACACCTTC
NA | TRBJ1-5 | 15 | NA | TRBV5-1 | CASSLGEALVEPQRF | TGCGCCAGCAGCTTGGGGGAGGCGCTTGTCGAGCCCCAGCGTTTT
NA | TRBJ1-4 | 13 | many | TRBV7-9 | CASSSVSNEKLFF | TGTGCCAGCAGCTCTGTTTCGAATGAAAAACTGTTTTTT
NA | TRBJ2-6 | 14 | NA | TRBV20-1 | CSARRDWGANVLTF | TGCAGTGCTCGCAGGGATTGGGGGGCCAACGTCCTGACTTTC
TRBD1 | TRBJ1-1 | 15 | many | TRBV29-1 | CSVDSSGTGVDEAFF | TGCAGCGTTGATTCATCCGGGACAGGGGTCGATGAAGCTTTCTTT
NA | TRBJ2-7 | 13 | few | TRBV4-1 | CASSRGGGWMQYF | TGCGCCAGCAGCAGGGGGGGAGGGTGGATGCAGTACTTC
NA | TRBJ1-1 | 14 | NA | TRBV5-1 | CASRPPGGTTEAFF | TGCGCCAGCCGCCCCCCAGGTGGGACCACTGAAGCTTTCTTT
NA | TRBJ2-1 | 14 | few | TRBV11-2 | CASSLTTNYNEQFF | TGTGCCAGCAGCTTAACGACTAACTACAATGAGCAGTTCTTC
NA | TRBJ2-4 | 16 | NA | TRBV19 | CASTPSVGRAKNIQYF | TGTGCCAGTACCCCATCGGTCGGTAGGGCCAAAAACATTCAGTACTTC
TRBD2 | TRBJ2-7 | 17 | NA | TRBV20-1 | CSARDLLAGGSSYEQYF | TGCAGTGCTAGAGATCTGCTAGCGGGGGGGAGCTCCTACGAGCAGTACTTC
NA | TRBJ2-3 | 12 | few | TRBV12-3/TRBV12-4 | CASSSDSYTQYF | TGTGCCAGCAGTTCTGACTCATATACGCAGTATTTT
TRBD1 | TRBJ2-1 | 13 | NA | TRBV7-3 | CAGSLGTGNEQFF | TGTGCCGGCAGCTTAGGGACAGGAAATGAGCAGTTCTTC
TRBD2 | TRBJ2-3 | 18 | NA | TRBV3-1 | CASSQGTSGGSYTDTQYF | TGTGCCAGCAGCCAGGGGACTAGCGGGGGATCATACACAGATACGCAGTATTTT
NA | TRBJ2-7 | 12 | medium-sized | TRBV7-2 | CASSPSSYEQYF | TGTGCCAGCAGCCCGAGCTCCTACGAGCAGTACTTC
TRBD1 | TRBJ1-6 | 14 | NA | TRBV27 | CASSWGQGYSPLHF | TGTGCCAGCAGTTGGGGACAGGGGTATTCACCCCTCCACTTT
TRBD2 | TRBJ2-7 | 14 | NA | TRBV27 | CASTHRLGGYEQYF | TGTGCCAGCACACACAGGCTCGGGGGGTACGAGCAGTACTTC
TRBD1 | TRBJ2-7 | 14 | many | TRBV4-3 | CASSQGTGWYEQYF | TGCGCCAGCAGCCAAGGGACAGGGTGGTACGAGCAGTACTTC
NA | TRBJ1-1 | 14 | few | TRBV4-1 | CASSQGLWDTEAFF | TGCGCCAGCAGCCAGGGGCTTTGGGACACTGAAGCTTTCTTT
NA | TRBJ1-2 | 13 | many | TRBV7-2 | CASSSTGNHGYTF | TGTGCCAGCAGCTCAACAGGGAACCATGGCTACACCTTC
NA | TRBJ2-7 | 13 | few | TRBV27 | CASRGRESYEQYF | TGTGCCAGTAGAGGACGGGAGTCCTACGAGCAGTACTTC
TRBD2 | TRBJ2-7 | 15 | many | TRBV28 | CASHFAGGSGYEQYF | TGTGCCAGCCATTTTGCGGGAGGGTCGGGCTACGAGCAGTACTTC
NA | TRBJ2-5 | 15 | NA | TRBV4-3 | CASSQGPDPLETQYF | TGCGCCAGCAGCCAAGGGCCAGACCCATTGGAGACCCAGTACTTC
NA | TRBJ1-2 | 15 | NA | TRBV4-3 | CASSQDVTVNYGYTF | TGCGCCAGCAGCCAAGATGTGACGGTTAACTATGGCTACACCTTC
NA | TRBJ2-7 | 14 | many | TRBV5-1 | CASSLGAVEGEQYF | TGCGCCAGCAGCCTGGGGGCCGTCGAGGGGGAGCAGTACTTC
NA | TRBJ1-1 | 14 | many | TRBV29-1 | CSVEAGGKDTEAFF | TGCAGCGTTGAAGCGGGGGGCAAGGACACTGAAGCTTTCTTT
NA | TRBJ2-1 | 15 | few | TRBV28 | CASRQRPSSYNEQFF | TGTGCCAGCAGACAAAGACCCAGCTCCTACAATGAGCAGTTCTTC
NA | TRBJ2-3 | 17 | NA | TRBV5-1 | CASSPIRDSSVSDTQYF | TGCGCCAGCAGCCCTATTCGGGACTCCTCTGTATCAGATACGCAGTATTTT
NA | TRBJ2-2 | 16 | many | TRBV7-9 | CASGFSTAPNTGELFF | TGTGCCAGCGGATTCTCGACGGCCCCGAACACCGGGGAGCTGTTTTTT
TRBD1 | TRBJ1-1 | 15 | NA | TRBV19 | CASRGADRGVTEAFF | TGTGCCAGTAGGGGAGCGGACAGGGGGGTCACTGAAGCTTTCTTT
NA | TRBJ2-1 | 13 | few | TRBV19 | CASSPHPSGGQFF | TGTGCCAGTAGTCCACACCCGTCCGGAGGGCAGTTCTTC
NA | TRBJ1-2 | 15 | NA | TRBV6-4 | CASSPRPGTNHGYTF | TGTGCCAGCAGTCCAAGGCCGGGAACCAACCATGGCTACACCTTC
TRBD1 | TRBJ1-5 | 18 | few | TRBV12-3/TRBV12-4 | CASSLPAGQVFSNQPQHF | TGTGCCAGCAGTTTACCCGCGGGACAGGTTTTTAGCAATCAGCCCCAGCATTTT
NA | TRBJ2-7 | 12 | NA | TRBV7-2 | CASSPTVGAQYF | TGTGCCAGCAGCCCGACAGTGGGCGCGCAGTACTTC
NA | TRBJ2-1 | 15 | NA | TRBV12-3/TRBV12-4 | CASSPRGHIAYEQFF | TGTGCCAGCAGTCCCCGAGGACACATAGCCTATGAGCAGTTCTTC
TRBD2 | TRBJ2-7 | 15 | NA | TRBV15 | CATSGASGSLSEQYF | TGTGCCACCAGCGGCGCTAGCGGTTCATTGTCCGAGCAGTACTTC
TRBD2 | TRBJ2-4 | 15 | NA | TRBV28 | CASSLAPGAGYIQYF | TGTGCCAGCAGTTTGGCTCCGGGAGCGGGATACATTCAGTACTTC
NA | TRBJ1-1 | 13 | once | TRBV4-3 | CASSQDRVRVAFF | TGCGCCAGCAGCCAAGATAGGGTCAGGGTAGCTTTCTTT
NA | TRBJ1-2 | 15 | many | TRBV5-4 | CASSLGPSQDYGYTF | TGTGCCAGCAGCTTGGGGCCAAGTCAGGACTATGGCTACACCTTC
NA | TRBJ2-7 | 14 | few | TRBV4-1 | CASRETAISYEQYF | TGCGCCAGCAGGGAAACGGCTATTTCCTACGAGCAGTACTTC
TRBD1 | TRBJ1-3 | 17 | few | TRBV7-9 | CASSHGRTGWTGNTIYF | TGTGCCAGCAGCCATGGTCGGACAGGTTGGACTGGAAACACCATATATTTT
TRBD2 | TRBJ2-7 | 15 | few | TRBV20-1 | CSALPTSGAIYEQYF | TGCAGTGCTCTCCCGACTAGCGGGGCCATCTACGAGCAGTACTTC
TRBD1 | TRBJ2-7 | 15 | many | TRBV7-6 | CASSGGQGIPYEQYF | TGTGCCAGCAGCGGGGGACAGGGTATCCCCTACGAGCAGTACTTC
TRBD2 | TRBJ2-1 | 18 | NA | TRBV6-5 | CASSQRSASGRAYNEQFF | TGTGCCAGCAGTCAAAGGTCGGCTAGCGGGAGGGCCTACAATGAGCAGTTCTTC
NA | TRBJ1-2 | 13 | many | TRBV6-5 | CASKEGFNYGYTF | TGTGCCAGCAAGGAGGGTTTTAACTATGGCTACACCTTC